The 11 T cell receptor beta chains below were found in one sample sequenced in a study of vaccination and CD4 T cells after COVID-19. Sample treatment: approximately 10-day PBMC culture with coronavirus spike peptide pools or control peptides (ViraFEST assay). Gathered ahead of the COVID-19 pandemic (2011-2018) were the CD4+ T cells of the unexposed donor. The antigens these receptors bind are not known. Cultured CD4+ T-cell DNA underwent Oncomine TCR Beta short-read sequencing. From the PCR reads, TCRdb called clonotypes with MiXCR, one entry per CDR3 protein. The sample yields 2,500 to 3,000 distinct CDR3 sequences, 25% to 30% seen once. Specimen: CD4+ T cells from blood, cultured in vitro. Receptor source: a human donor in good health.

In this sample, this clonotype turned up a few times. The chain combines TRBV7-3 with TRBJ2-3; D gene unclear. V was cut by 0 bases and J by 2 bases, with 6 bases left in between. The length of the CDR3 is 14 residues. The germline CDR1 and CDR2 sequences are SGHTA and FQGTGA. The CDR3 reads CASSLTRSTDTQYF. The DNA of the CDR3 is TGTGCCAGCAGCTTAACTAGATCCACAGATACGCAGTATTTT.

This clonotype was picked up a small number of times. The rearrangement joins TRBV21-1 to TRBJ1-2. TRBV21-1 is marked as a pseudogene. The CDR3 runs 17 residues. The CDR3 sequence: CASSLEYREDSMSGYTF. Written as DNA, the CDR3 is TGTGCCAGCAGCCTAGAGTACCGGGAGGACAGTATGTCTGGCTACACCTTC.

The V call is TRBV10-3, the J call TRBJ2-1, with 13 bases matching TRBD2. The CDR3 length is 14 residues. Germline V gives CDR1 ENHRY, CDR2 SYGVKD. J lost 9 bases, V lost 11 bases, and 10 bases had no gene match. The CDR3 loop is CAVLTRLAGGEQFF. CDR3 in DNA: TGTGCCGTTCTGACTAGACTAGCGGGAGGTGAGCAGTTCTTC.

V gene TRBV12-3 or TRBV12-4 combines with J gene TRBJ2-7; D not certain. The CDR3 consists of 14 residues. V was trimmed by 2 bases and J by 3 bases, leaving 11 bases between them. The chain's CDR3 is CASSLSGSYYEQYF. The CDR3 DNA is TGTGCCAGCAGTTTATCCGGTAGTTACTACGAGCAGTACTTC.

A few counts support this clonotype. The chain carries TRBV20-1 and TRBJ1-1; D unresolved. Trimming cost V 4 bases and J 0 bases, with 9 bases left between them. CDR3 length: 13 amino acids. The germline gives CDR1 DFQATT, CDR2 SNEGSKA (reference sequence). The CDR3 loop is CSATGSLNTEAFF. The CDR3 DNA reads as TGCAGTGCTACAGGCTCCCTGAACACTGAAGCTTTCTTT.

The rearrangement links TRBV28 to TRBJ2-7, with D perhaps TRBD1 or TRBD2 (5 bases each). Trimming stripped 6 bases from V and 1 base from J, with 13 bases between. In germline, CDR1 is MDHEN, CDR2 SYDVKM. This CDR3 comprises 14 residues. CDR3 in amino acids: CASRYSGPSYEQYF. The CDR3 bases are TGTGCCAGCAGGTATTCGGGGCCGTCCTACGAGCAGTACTTC.

The table lists this clonotype with a few counts. CDR3: CSADRGTYEQYF. The CDR3 nucleotides read TGCAGTGCTGACAGGGGTACCTACGAGCAGTACTTC. J is TRBJ2-7 and V is TRBV20-1, with TRBD1 matching over 8 bases. V was clipped by 5 bases and J by 2 bases; unmatched bases: 2. Germline V gene data show CDR1 as DFQATT and CDR2 as SNEGSKA (reference sequence). This CDR3 is built from 12 residues.

This clonotype has only a few counts. Its ends do not fully match the called genes, so a read error is possible. V and J are TRBV27 and TRBJ1-5; 7 bases match TRBD1. Germline V gene sequence: CDR1 MNHEY, CDR2 SMNVEV (reference sequence). The CDR3 is 15 residues long. The DNA of the CDR3 is TGTGCCAGCAGTGTTAACAGGGGTGCCAATCAGTCCCAGCATTTT. Its protein product is CASSVNRGANQSQHF.

The chain combines TRBV19 with TRBJ2-3, with D unresolved. Germline-derived CDR1 and CDR2 are LNHDA and SQIVND (reference sequence). V gave up 6 bases and J gave up 6 bases, with 10 bases separating them. This CDR3 has 12 amino acids. The CDR3 nucleotides read TGTGCCAGTAGGCTATCGGGCGATACGCAGTATTTT. Encoded protein: CASRLSGDTQYF.

CDR3 protein: CASSPEGGDSYEQYF. The CDR3 bases are TGTGCCAGCAGCCCGGAAGGGGGCGACTCCTACGAGCAGTACTTC. V gene TRBV5-4 combines with J gene TRBJ2-7; 7 bases map to TRBD1. The ends lost 4 bases at V and 0 bases at J; junction bases unmatched: 7. The CDR3 covers 15 residues. Germline V gene data show CDR1 as SGHNT and CDR2 as YYREEE (reference sequence).

The chain has TRBV4-3 and TRBJ1-1; D is uncertain. Germline loops: CDR1 LGHNA, CDR2 YSLEER. The CDR3 spans 14 residues. V lost 0 bases to trimming and J lost 0 bases, with 5 bases between them. Here the CDR3 DNA reads TGCGCCAGCAGCCAAGAACCCATGAACACTGAAGCTTTCTTT. Translated: CASSQEPMNTEAFF.